Listed here are 17 T cell receptor beta chains from one sample, sequenced in a study of blood T cell repertoires in COVID-19. Libraries were prepared by immunoSEQ multiplex PCR; TCRdb keeps only in-frame clonotypes and omits some of them. This sample has some 31,000 clones, with about 93% found just once. The sequencing input was peripheral blood. These TCRs come from a human donor in a cohort sampled during active COVID-19.

The chain has TRBV6-1 and TRBJ1-2; maybe TRBD1 (5 bases). CDR1 is MNHNS and CDR2 is SASEGT in the germline V gene. CDR3 size: 15 residues. V lost 1 base, J lost 3 bases, and 12 bases lay in between. CDR3 in DNA: TGTGCCAGCAGTGAAGACCCTGACAGTTACTATGGCTACACCTTC. Residues: CASSEDPDSYYGYTF.

This clone is a singleton in its sample. This chain links TRBV15 with TRBJ1-2; 7 nucleotides agree with TRBD1. The CDR3 is 15 residues long. V lost 1 base to trimming and J lost 3 bases; unmatched junction nucleotides: 5. Germline CDR1 LNHNV, CDR2 YYDKDF (reference sequence). The CDR3 loop reads CATSRARTGYYGYTF. CDR3 coding DNA: TGTGCCACCAGCAGAGCGAGGACAGGCTACTATGGCTACACCTTC.

V usage is TRBV7-3 and J usage is TRBJ2-1; TRBD2 agrees at 8 bases. V shed 3 bases, J shed 5 bases, and the junction held 12 bases outside the gene matches. The CDR3 length is 17 residues. Germline V gene sequence: CDR1 SGHTA, CDR2 FQGTGA. This chain's CDR3 is CASSFRRAGAADNEQFF. CDR3 coding DNA: TGTGCCAGCAGCTTCAGGCGAGCGGGAGCCGCCGACAATGAGCAGTTCTTC.

The chain employs TRBV9 and TRBJ1-1; D not resolved. Germline CDR1 reads SGDLS; CDR2 reads YYNGEE. This CDR3 contains 16 residues. The V end lost 4 bases, the J end lost 2 bases, and 18 bases lay between the germline ends. In DNA form, the CDR3 reads TGTGCCAGCAGCTCCCGTTCAGGAGGCGCCAACACTGAAGCTTTCTTT. Its protein product is CASSSRSGGANTEAFF.

As DNA, the CDR3 is TGTGCCAGCAGTTACTCCTTTAATAATTCACCCCTCCACTTT. Its protein product is CASSYSFNNSPLHF. J is TRBJ1-6 and V is TRBV6-5, with D unclear. The CDR3 extends over 14 amino acids. Trimming cost V 0 bases and J 5 bases, with 5 bases left between them. Germline CDR1 is MNHEY and CDR2 is SVGAGI.

This chain connects TRBV27 to TRBJ2-3; the D is unclear. The V end was cut by 1 base, the J end by 2 bases, with 19 bases between. Germline V gene lookup returns CDR1 MNHEY and CDR2 SMNVEV (reference sequence). CDR3 length: 18 residues. Here the CDR3 DNA reads TGTGCCAGCAGTTTATTGACCCGAGGCTTGGGTTTCACAGATACGCAGTATTTT. It is translated as CASSLLTRGLGFTDTQYF.

Comment on this clone: One junction end does not reproduce the germline sequence, and a read error may be involved. The chain uses TRBV12-3 or TRBV12-4 and TRBJ1-2, with 8 bases matching TRBD1. The CDR3 length is 13 residues. Here the CDR3 reads CASQFGQGYGCTF. The CDR3 nucleotides read TGTGCCAGCCAGTTCGGACAGGGCTATGGCTGCACCTTC.

The J gene is TRBJ2-5, the V gene TRBV5-4, with 9 bases that match TRBD2. V shed 0 bases and J 5 bases; nucleotides not matched to a gene: 8. Germline CDR1 is SGHNT and CDR2 is YYREEE (reference sequence). The CDR3 is made up of 16 amino acids. The CDR3, as DNA: TGTGCCAGCAGCTTGGGTGCGGGAGGGGGGTCGGAGACCCAGTACTTC. Residues: CASSLGAGGGSETQYF.

The rearrangement links TRBV19 to TRBJ1-2, with a possible D match to TRBD1 (5 bases). Germline values: CDR1 LNHDA, CDR2 SQIVND (reference sequence). The CDR3 covers 16 residues. With 7 bases removed from V and 1 base from J, the gap between germline ends came to 19 bases. The CDR3 protein is CASTDIAAGLNYGYTF. DNA for the CDR3: TGTGCCAGTACCGATATCGCCGCAGGGCTTAACTATGGCTACACCTTC.

The chain uses TRBV28 and TRBJ1-4; 9 bases align to TRBD1. This CDR3 has 14 residues. Trimming took 9 bases from V and 3 from J; bases not matched to a gene: 5. CDR1 and CDR2 from the germline V gene are MDHEN and SYDVKM. CDR3 loop: CASEQGAPNEKLFF. The CDR3 DNA reads TGTGCCAGTGAACAGGGGGCGCCTAATGAAAAACTGTTTTTT.

The rearrangement links TRBV13 to TRBJ2-5; D could derive from TRBD1 or TRBD2 (6 bases each). Germline V gene sequence: CDR1 PRHDT, CDR2 FYEKMQ (reference sequence). This CDR3 region has 13 residues. The V gene lost 6 bases and the J gene lost 7 bases, with 15 bases spanning the gap. This CDR3 is CASSLQGSGTQYF. The CDR3, as DNA: TGTGCCAGCAGTTTACAGGGTAGCGGGACCCAGTACTTC.

The chain has TRBV5-1 and TRBJ2-3; 11 bases match TRBD2. Germline V gene sequence: CDR1 SGHRS, CDR2 YFSETQ. The V gene end was trimmed by 4 bases and the J gene end by 5 bases; junction bases not matched to a gene: 12. The CDR3 is 17 amino acids. The CDR3 loop reads CASSPGVLAGVRDTQYF. The CDR3 nucleotides read TGCGCCAGCAGCCCTGGGGTACTAGCGGGAGTCAGAGATACGCAGTATTTT.

This chain connects TRBV14 to TRBJ2-3; unclear D gene. V was shortened by 0 bases and J by 2 bases, with 6 bases between the two germline ends. This CDR3 is built from 14 residues. Germline assignment: CDR1 SGHDN and CDR2 FVKESK. The CDR3 protein is CASSQEEVTDTQYF. The CDR3 DNA is TGTGCCAGCAGCCAAGAAGAGGTCACAGATACGCAGTATTTT.

This chain joins TRBV5-1 and TRBJ2-7; D gene ambiguous. This CDR3 region has 19 residues. Trimming took 0 bases from V and 3 from J, leaving 25 bases between them. CDR1 and CDR2 (germline): SGHRS, YFSETQ. CDR3 nucleotides: TGCGCCAGCAGCTTGGAAACGCACAGAACCCCTACAATCCTCTACGAGCAGTACTTC. As protein: CASSLETHRTPTILYEQYF. Variable domain in full (rest from reference TRBV5-1 and TRBJ2-7): KAGVTQTPRYLIKTRGQQVTLSCSPISGHRSVSWYQQTPGQGLQFLFEYFSETQRNKGNFPGRFSGRQFSNSRSEMNVSTLELGDSALYLCASSLETHRTPTILYEQYFGPGTRLTVT.

The rearrangement joins TRBV29-1 to TRBJ2-3; the match to TRBD1 covers 8 bases. The CDR3 consists of 13 residues. Per germline, CDR1 SQVTM and CDR2 ANQGSEA. The junction had 8 bases not matched to a gene; V was cut back by 8 bases and J by 4 bases. The CDR3 is CSQQGDGSDTQYF. CDR3 in DNA: TGCAGCCAACAGGGGGACGGGTCAGATACGCAGTATTTT.

V usage is TRBV4-1 and J usage is TRBJ2-1; the D gene is possibly TRBD1 (6 bases). V was shortened by 0 bases and J by 9 bases, with 18 bases between the two germline ends. This CDR3 region has 16 residues. Germline-derived CDR1 and CDR2 are MGHRA and YSYEKL. The CDR3, as DNA: TGCGCCAGCAGCCAAGAGCCAGGGGCGCCCACATTTGAGCAGTTCTTC. It encodes CASSQEPGAPTFEQFF.

As DNA, the CDR3 is TGTGCCAGCAGTGTTCTAGCGGGAGAAAAGGGAAATGAGCAGTTCTTC. It specifies CASSVLAGEKGNEQFF. This sequence joins TRBV6-4 and TRBJ2-1; 10 bases map to TRBD2. The trim removed 4 bases at V and 7 bases at J, leaving 10 bases unmatched. The CDR3 totals 16 residues. Germline assignment: CDR1 MRHNA and CDR2 SNTAGT.